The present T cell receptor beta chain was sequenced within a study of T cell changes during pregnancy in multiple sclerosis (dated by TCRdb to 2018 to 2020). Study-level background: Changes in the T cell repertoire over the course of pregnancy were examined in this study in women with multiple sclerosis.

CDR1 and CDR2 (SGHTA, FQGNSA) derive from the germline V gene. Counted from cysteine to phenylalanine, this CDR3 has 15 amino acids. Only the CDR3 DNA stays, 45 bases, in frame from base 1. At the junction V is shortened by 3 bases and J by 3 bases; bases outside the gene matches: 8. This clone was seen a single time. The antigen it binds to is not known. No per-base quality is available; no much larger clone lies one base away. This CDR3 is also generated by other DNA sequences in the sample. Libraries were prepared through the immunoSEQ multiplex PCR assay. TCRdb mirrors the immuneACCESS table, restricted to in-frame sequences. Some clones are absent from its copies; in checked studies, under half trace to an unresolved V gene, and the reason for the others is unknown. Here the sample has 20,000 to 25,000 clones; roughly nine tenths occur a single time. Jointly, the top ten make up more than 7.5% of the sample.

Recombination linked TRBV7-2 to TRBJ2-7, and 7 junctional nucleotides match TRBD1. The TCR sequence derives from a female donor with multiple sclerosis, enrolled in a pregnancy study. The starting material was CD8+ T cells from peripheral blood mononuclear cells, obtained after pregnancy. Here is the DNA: TGTGCCAGCAGCTTGCGACAGGGAATGATCTACGAGCAGTACTTC. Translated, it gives CASSLRQGMIYEQYF.